One and the same sample provided the 18 T cell receptor beta chains below, sequenced in a study of OX40 agonist ivuxolimab in advanced cancers. The data were produced by immunoSEQ multiplex PCR, yet TCRdb's version contains in-frame clones alone and is incomplete. The table records 50,000 to 65,000 clones, around 90% of them present only once. The sample was CD4+ or CD8+ T cells sorted from blood, taken in a trial of the OX40 agonist ivuxolimab. All receptors come from an adult with an advanced solid tumor such as melanoma, head and neck, liver or kidney cancer.

The J gene is TRBJ2-7, the V gene TRBV5-6, with 9 nucleotides matching TRBD2. Germline lookup yields CDR1 SGHDT and CDR2 YYEEEE. The V and J ends lost 1 base and 2 bases, in that order; junction bases with no gene match: 4. The CDR3 extends over 15 amino acids. The CDR3 nucleotides are TGTGCCAGCAGCTTGCAACTAGCGGGTACCTACGAGCAGTACTTC. This gives the protein CASSLQLAGTYEQYF.

This clone was recorded only once. The chain is built from TRBV6-5 and TRBJ2-5, with D hard to call. V was cut by 4 bases and J by 4 bases, with 13 bases left in between. This CDR3 contains 14 residues. CDR1 is MNHEY and CDR2 is SVGAGI in the germline V gene. In nucleotides, the CDR3 is TGTGCCAGCAGTTTCCGGGTGAAACCAGAGACCCAGTACTTC. This codes for CASSFRVKPETQYF.

V usage is TRBV7-8 and J usage is TRBJ2-7; 9 bases are a match to TRBD2. V shed 1 base and J 2 bases; nucleotides not matched to a gene: 9. CDR3 size: 17 residues. Germline V gene lookup returns CDR1 SGHVS and CDR2 FQNEAQ. Written as DNA, the CDR3 is TGTGCCAGCAGCTTAGTGGGCGGGGGGGCCCTCACCTACGAGCAGTACTTC. Encoded protein: CASSLVGGGALTYEQYF.

The chain has TRBV4-1 and TRBJ2-2, with 9 bases that match TRBD1. This CDR3 spans 19 amino acids. The trim removed 3 bases at V and 0 bases at J, leaving 11 bases unmatched. Germline V gene sequence: CDR1 MGHRA, CDR2 YSYEKL. CDR3 in DNA: TGCGCCAGCAGCCAGCCCGGGACAGGGTTCTTTACGAACACCGGGGAGCTGTTTTTT. This codes for CASSQPGTGFFTNTGELFF.

The rearrangement uses TRBV7-2 and TRBJ2-7; maybe TRBD1 (6 bases). Trimming took 2 bases from V and 0 from J, leaving 14 bases between them. There are 16 residues in the CDR3. Germline lookup yields CDR1 SGHTA and CDR2 FQGNSA. The CDR3 loop is CASSLLVGQSSYEQYF. Written as DNA, the CDR3 is TGTGCCAGCAGCTTACTAGTCGGACAGTCCTCCTACGAGCAGTACTTC.

The CDR3 region is CASSLAVGTTSYEQYF. CDR3 DNA sequence: TGTGCCAGCAGCTTAGCCGTCGGGACGACCTCCTACGAGCAGTACTTC. This rearrangement joins TRBV11-3 to TRBJ2-7; perhaps D is TRBD1 or TRBD2 (5 bases each). CDR3 size: 16 residues. CDR1 is SGHNT and CDR2 is YENEEA in the germline V gene. The germline V and J ends were trimmed by 1 base and 0 bases, with 13 bases remaining between them.

The V call is TRBV5-1, the J call TRBJ2-1; no reliable D call. The V end was cut by 8 bases, the J end by 0 bases, with 15 bases between. The germline V gene encodes CDR1 SGHRS and CDR2 YFSETQ. This CDR3 contains 15 residues. The CDR3 nucleotides read TGCGCCAGTTGTACCGCCCGGAGCTCCTACAATGAGCAGTTCTTC. Translation: CASCTARSSYNEQFF.

The J gene is TRBJ2-1, the V gene TRBV7-9; 7 nucleotides align to TRBD2. This CDR3 spans 13 amino acids. Germline V gene sequence: CDR1 SEHNR, CDR2 FQNEAQ (reference sequence). Trimming removed 3 bases from V and 5 bases from J; junction bases left unmatched: 1. The CDR3 coding sequence is TGTGCCAGCAGCTTGCGGGAGAACAATGAGCAGTTCTTC. It translates to CASSLRENNEQFF.

This rearrangement joins TRBV13 to TRBJ2-2; D not resolved. This CDR3 is 12 amino acids long. Germline V lookup: CDR1 PRHDT, CDR2 FYEKMQ (reference sequence). V was cut by 5 bases and J by 5 bases, with 6 bases left in between. Here the CDR3 DNA reads TGTGCCAGCAGCCGGATTACCGGGGAGCTGTTTTTT. This sequence encodes CASSRITGELFF.

The chain uses TRBV2 and TRBJ2-7; D possibly matches TRBD1 or TRBD2 (5 bases each). This CDR3 is 15 amino acids long. V was pared by 0 bases and J by 4 bases, with 13 bases between. The germline CDR1 and CDR2 sequences are SNHLY and FYNNEI. The CDR3 DNA is TGTGCCAGCAGTGAAGCGCTCGGGGCTCGGTACGAGCAGTACTTC. Protein sequence: CASSEALGARYEQYF. The whole variable domain, remainder taken from reference TRBV2 and TRBJ2-7, is EPEVTQTPSHQVTQMGQEVILRCVPISNHLYFYWYRQILGQKVEFLVSFYNNEISEKSEIFDDQFSVERPDGSNFTLKIRSTKLEDSAMYFCASSEALGARYEQYFGPGTRLTVT.

This clone is a singleton in its sample. This chain joins TRBV7-2 and TRBJ2-3, with D perhaps assigned TRBD1 or TRBD2 (6 bases each). V shed 1 base and J shed 1 base, with 12 bases lying between them. The CDR3 contains 16 residues. Germline V gene lookup returns CDR1 SGHTA and CDR2 FQGNSA. The DNA of the CDR3 is TGTGCCAGCAGCTTAGTCTCGGAGGGGGGCACAGATACGCAGTATTTT. Its translation is CASSLVSEGGTDTQYF.

The rearrangement uses TRBV27 and TRBJ1-6, with 10 nucleotides matching TRBD1. The V gene's germline CDR1 is MNHEY and CDR2 SMNVEV (reference sequence). J lost 3 bases, V lost 3 bases, and 2 bases had no gene match. This CDR3 spans 16 amino acids. The CDR3 reads CASSLGQGNYNSPLHF. The CDR3 DNA is TGTGCCAGCAGTTTGGGACAGGGGAACTATAATTCACCCCTCCACTTT.

The rearrangement links TRBV9 to TRBJ2-1; tentatively, D is TRBD2 (6 bases). The V and J ends lost 4 bases and 9 bases respectively, with 20 bases between them. CDR1 and CDR2 from the germline V gene are SGDLS and YYNGEE. This CDR3 is 15 amino acids long. Here the CDR3 reads CASSTSGSLGGEQFF. CDR3 coding DNA: TGTGCCAGCAGCACCTCAGGGTCTCTGGGGGGTGAGCAGTTCTTC.

The gene calls are TRBV19 and TRBJ2-1; D uncertain. V was shortened by 7 bases and J by 8 bases, with 18 bases between the two germline ends. Germline CDR1 is LNHDA and CDR2 is SQIVND (reference sequence). The CDR3 extends over 14 amino acids. CDR3 nucleotides: TGTGCCAGTACCCTAAGACCCCTAGGACATGAGCAGTTCTTC. Its protein is CASTLRPLGHEQFF.

The V call is TRBV5-4, the J call TRBJ2-7; 7 positions agree with TRBD1. The CDR3 is 13 amino acids. CDR1 is SGHNT, CDR2 YYREEE, per germline (reference sequence). The junction had 7 bases not matched to a gene; V was cut back by 3 bases and J by 7 bases. CDR3 sequence (DNA): TGTGCCAGCAGCTCACAGGGGTGGATGGAGCAGTACTTC. Its protein is CASSSQGWMEQYF.

The J gene is TRBJ2-7, the V gene TRBV6-5; D is possibly TRBD2 (6 bases). Germline CDR1 and CDR2: MNHEY and SVGAGI. This CDR3 has 15 amino acids. V was trimmed by 5 bases and J by 0 bases, leaving 14 bases between them. In DNA, the CDR3 is TGTGCCAGCAGTGGGTTTTCTAGCGTCTCCTACGAGCAGTACTTC. Residues: CASSGFSSVSYEQYF.

The J gene is TRBJ2-3, the V gene TRBV30; unclear D gene. Trimming left V 3 bases short and J 3 bases short, with 13 bases between. Germline CDR1 GTSNPN, CDR2 SVGIG (reference sequence). CDR3 length: 14 amino acids. This CDR3 is CAWRADDGTDTQYF. CDR3 DNA: TGTGCCTGGAGGGCGGATGACGGAACAGATACGCAGTATTTT.

The chain has TRBV27 and TRBJ1-2; TRBD1 is a possible D gene (5 bases). Per the germline V gene, CDR1 is MNHEY and CDR2 is SMNVEV (reference sequence). The CDR3 is made up of 13 amino acids. V lost 8 bases and J 6 bases, leaving 16 bases between the germline ends. The CDR3 sequence is CASGRAGTDGYTF. CDR3 nucleotide sequence: TGTGCCAGCGGAAGAGCCGGGACCGATGGCTACACCTTC.